A single sample is the source of the 29 T cell receptor beta chains below, sequenced in a study of blood T cell repertoires in COVID-19. Produced via immunoSEQ multiplex PCR; TCRdb's table is partial and in-frame only. The sample gives about 320,000 clones, about 82% of which show up once; around 1.5% is in the top ten. Sample: peripheral blood. Receptors originate from a woman aged 45-59 years with acute or convalescent COVID-19.

This clone was seen a handful of times. The chain joins TRBV6-5 to TRBJ2-1; 13 bases align to TRBD2. CDR3 length: 15 amino acids. Losses at the gene ends were 8 bases for V and 4 bases for J; bases not matched to a gene: 5. Germline CDR1 is MNHEY and CDR2 is SVGAGI. CDR3 bases: TGTGCCAGCCGTCCGGGACTAGCGGGATACAATGAGCAGTTCTTC. It codes for CASRPGLAGYNEQFF.

The rearrangement links TRBV7-2 to TRBJ2-1, with TRBD1 matching over 9 bases. J lost 0 bases, V lost 4 bases, and 4 bases had no gene match. The germline CDR1 and CDR2 sequences are SGHTA and FQGNSA. The CDR3 totals 16 residues. The CDR3 DNA sequence: TGTGCCAGCAGCTGGGACAGGGTGGGCTCCTACAATGAGCAGTTCTTC. Its protein product is CASSWDRVGSYNEQFF.

The rearrangement joins TRBV4-1 to TRBJ1-5; D gene uncertain. Germline CDR1 and CDR2: MGHRA and YSYEKL. V was trimmed by 3 bases and J by 1 base, leaving 10 bases between them. CDR3 length: 15 residues. The CDR3 nucleotides are TGCGCCAGCAGCCACCCGGGGATAAGCAATCAGCCCCAGCATTTT. This codes for CASSHPGISNQPQHF.

This clone is a singleton in its sample. The same CDR3 can be traced to other DNA sequences in this sample. The rearrangement links TRBV5-4 to TRBJ2-3; 7 nucleotides match TRBD2. Trimming removed 0 bases from V and 3 bases from J; junction bases left unmatched: 7. The germline CDR1 and CDR2 sequences are SGHNT and YYREEE (reference sequence). CDR3 length: 16 amino acids. Written as DNA, the CDR3 is TGTGCCAGCAGCTTGGGCGCGGGAGTGTCTACAGATACGCAGTATTTT. This translates into CASSLGAGVSTDTQYF.

The chain recombines TRBV19 with TRBJ2-3; TRBD2 matches at 9 bases. The CDR3 is 17 residues long. Germline trimming cut 7 bases from V and 4 bases from J; bases unmatched to any gene: 15. Germline V CDR1 and CDR2: LNHDA, SQIVND (reference sequence). In nucleotides, the CDR3 is TGTGCCAGTAATCGTGTAGCGGGAGCCCCCTTGGCAGATACGCAGTATTTT. Amino acids: CASNRVAGAPLADTQYF.

This clone was counted only a few times. The J gene is TRBJ2-7, the V gene TRBV27; D ambiguous. Germline V CDR1 and CDR2: MNHEY, SMNVEV (reference sequence). CDR3 length: 10 residues. Deletions cut 7 bases from V and 3 bases from J, with 4 bases between. Written as DNA, the CDR3 is TGTGCCAGCATCATCTACGAGCAGTACTTC. Amino acid sequence: CASIIYEQYF.

This clone was detected a few times. The V and J genes are TRBV7-3 and TRBJ2-3, with 9 nucleotides matching TRBD1. Germline lookup yields CDR1 SGHTA and CDR2 FQGTGA. Trimming at V came to 5 bases and at J to 4 bases, leaving 1 base not matched to a gene. The CDR3 totals 13 residues. The CDR3 sequence: CASSRQGADTQYF. CDR3 sequence (DNA): TGTGCCAGCAGCCGACAGGGGGCAGATACGCAGTATTTT.

The V and J genes are TRBV18 and TRBJ2-1; TRBD1 aligns across 7 bases. The germline V gene encodes CDR1 KGHSH and CDR2 LQKENI. Unmatched junction bases numbered 4, after V lost 3 bases and J lost 5 bases. This CDR3 region has 14 residues. Here the CDR3 DNA reads TGTGCCAGCTCACCCCGACAGGGCGACAATGAGCAGTTCTTC. This sequence encodes CASSPRQGDNEQFF.

The rearrangement links TRBV15 to TRBJ2-2; 10 nucleotides align to TRBD2. The junction had 6 bases not matched to a gene; V was cut back by 3 bases and J by 5 bases. Germline V lookup: CDR1 LNHNV, CDR2 YYDKDF (reference sequence). The CDR3 totals 16 residues. CDR3 residues: CATSSRTSGQTGELFF. The CDR3 bases are TGTGCCACCAGCAGTAGGACTAGCGGACAGACCGGGGAGCTGTTTTTT.

In this sample, this clone turned up a few times. The chain employs TRBV5-1 and TRBJ2-7; D not resolved. There are 15 residues in the CDR3. Germline V CDR1 and CDR2: SGHRS, YFSETQ. Trimming stripped 1 base from V and 1 base from J, with 12 bases between. The DNA for the CDR3 is TGCGCCAGCAGCTTGCGTACGGTGCGATCCTACGAGCAGTACTTC. Translation gives CASSLRTVRSYEQYF.

This clone was seen a handful of times. V is TRBV19 and J is TRBJ2-6, with D possibly matching TRBD1 (6 bases). Trimming stripped 7 bases from V and 0 bases from J, with 13 bases between. This CDR3 contains 16 residues. Looked up from germline, CDR1 is LNHDA and CDR2 is SQIVND (reference sequence). This CDR3 is CASTDRTRSGANVLTF. For the CDR3, the DNA is TGTGCCAGTACGGACAGAACCCGCTCTGGGGCCAACGTCCTGACTTTC.

A remark on this clone: The sample holds other DNA sequences that translate to the same CDR3. The chain is built from TRBV12-3 or TRBV12-4 and TRBJ1-1; D is ambiguous. This CDR3 is built from 13 residues. The germline V and J ends were trimmed by 0 bases and 3 bases, with 5 bases remaining between them. The CDR3 is CASSLARDTEAFF. CDR3 in DNA: TGTGCCAGCAGTTTAGCGAGGGACACTGAAGCTTTCTTT.

This clone was seen a handful of times. This rearrangement joins TRBV2 to TRBJ1-4; D is ambiguous. Deletions cut 6 bases from V and 8 bases from J, with 4 bases between. The CDR3 extends over 10 amino acids. The germline CDR1 and CDR2 sequences are SNHLY and FYNNEI. The CDR3 protein is CASREEKLFF. The CDR3 DNA sequence: TGTGCCAGCAGGGAGGAAAAACTGTTTTTT.

The chain joins TRBV3-1 (or the pseudogene TRBV3-2) to TRBJ1-5, with D maybe TRBD1 (6 bases). Per the germline V gene, CDR1 is LGHDT and CDR2 is YNNKEL (reference sequence). V shed 3 bases and J shed 4 bases, with 16 bases lying between them. The CDR3 is 16 residues long. CDR3 sequence: CASSQGTDSLNQPQHF. The CDR3 region has the DNA TGTGCCAGCAGCCAGGGGACGGACAGCCTAAATCAGCCCCAGCATTTT.

This sequence joins TRBV28 and TRBJ1-1; 7 nucleotides match TRBD1. In germline, CDR1 is MDHEN, CDR2 SYDVKM. This CDR3 is 16 amino acids long. The J segment lost 0 bases and the V segment lost 3 bases, leaving 7 bases of the junction unmatched. The CDR3 reads CASSLGQLVLNTEAFF. The CDR3 DNA reads TGTGCCAGCAGTTTGGGACAGCTAGTGCTGAACACTGAAGCTTTCTTT. Based on the CDR3 plus reference TRBV28 and TRBJ1-1, the full variable domain is DVKVTQSSRYLVKRTGEKVFLECVQDMDHENMFWYRQDPGLGLRLIYFSYDVKMKEKGDIPEGYSVSREKKERFSLILESASTNQTSMYLCASSLGQLVLNTEAFFGQGTRLTVV.

The V call is TRBV24-1, the J call TRBJ2-3; tentative D call: TRBD1 (6 bases). V lost 0 bases and J 0 bases, leaving 9 bases between the germline ends. CDR3 size: 16 residues. Germline V gene sequence: CDR1 KGHDR, CDR2 SFDVKD. The CDR3 DNA reads TGTGCCACCAGTGATTTGCAAGGACAGAGCACAGATACGCAGTATTTT. Amino acid sequence: CATSDLQGQSTDTQYF.

The chain employs TRBV27 and TRBJ2-7; TRBD2 matches at 14 bases. Unmatched junction bases numbered 4, after V lost 6 bases and J lost 9 bases. Germline CDR1 reads MNHEY; CDR2 reads SMNVEV (reference sequence). The CDR3 has 13 residues. The CDR3 sequence is CASRGLAGVPQYF. As DNA, the CDR3 is TGTGCCAGCAGGGGACTAGCGGGAGTACCGCAGTACTTC.

The V and J genes are TRBV6-6 and TRBJ2-3; tentatively, D is TRBD2 (6 bases). This CDR3 is 12 amino acids long. CDR1 and CDR2 from the germline V gene are MNHNY and SVGAGI (reference sequence). CDR3 in DNA: TGTGCTTCGGGAGCGTCGACAGATACGCAGTATTTT. Protein sequence: CASGASTDTQYF.

This clone was found once. The rearrangement links TRBV28 to TRBJ2-3; 7 bases agree with TRBD1. CDR3 size: 16 residues. Germline assignment: CDR1 MDHEN and CDR2 SYDVKM. The trim removed 4 bases at V and 2 bases at J, leaving 9 bases unmatched. The CDR3 bases are TGTGCCAGCAGTTCCGGGACAGCATTTCTCACAGATACGCAGTATTTT. Its protein product is CASSSGTAFLTDTQYF.

V and J are TRBV3-1 (or the pseudogene TRBV3-2) and TRBJ2-7, with TRBD2 as a possible D gene (6 bases). Per the germline V gene, CDR1 is LGHDT and CDR2 is YNNKEL (reference sequence). Trimming left V 4 bases short and J 3 bases short, with 10 bases between. The length of the CDR3 is 13 residues. The CDR3, as DNA: TGTGCCAGCAGCCCGCGGGGACTCTACGAGCAGTACTTC. Its translation: CASSPRGLYEQYF.

DNA for the CDR3: TGTGCCAGCAGCTCCCGACAGGGCCACACCTTC. This gives the protein CASSSRQGHTF. The chain joins TRBV7-2 to TRBJ1-2; 7 nucleotides match TRBD1. J gave up 12 bases and V 4 bases, and 5 bases lay outside the gene matches. The germline V gene has CDR1 SGHTA and CDR2 FQGNSA. The CDR3 is made up of 11 amino acids.

The chain links TRBV11-3 to TRBJ2-7; maybe TRBD1 (5 bases). The CDR3 totals 14 residues. Trimming left V 1 base short and J 1 base short, with 8 bases between. The germline V gene encodes CDR1 SGHNT and CDR2 YENEEA. The CDR3 DNA follows: TGTGCCAGCAGCTTAGGGGGCCGGTCCTACGAGCAGTACTTC. It specifies CASSLGGRSYEQYF.

Regarding this clone: No DNA is shown, since the ends of the CDR3 on it are uncertain; the CDR3 is the one TCRdb lists. This chain connects TRBV21-1 to TRBJ2-2; the D call in the table, TRBD1, was not verified against the DNA. TRBV21-1 is noted as a pseudogene. The CDR3 is made up of 17 amino acids, end residues included. The chain's CDR3 is CASSKGWGQGNTGELFF.

The chain carries TRBV5-5 and TRBJ2-3; D perhaps matches TRBD1 (6 bases). Germline assignment: CDR1 SGHKS and CDR2 YYEKEE (reference sequence). This CDR3 is built from 17 residues. Trimming took off 0 bases at V and 3 bases at J, with 17 bases between the two ends. The CDR3: CASSLDPVGAGTDTQYF. CDR3 DNA sequence: TGTGCCAGCAGCTTGGATCCGGTGGGGGCCGGGACAGATACGCAGTATTTT.

This clone was counted a single time. The chain joins TRBV11-3 to TRBJ2-1, with TRBD2 identical over 8 bases. This CDR3 comprises 15 residues. Germline CDR1 SGHNT, CDR2 YENEEA. V dropped 5 bases and J dropped 3; count of bases not matched to a gene: 6. The CDR3 reads CASSTSGSVYNEQFF. The CDR3 nucleotides are TGTGCCAGCAGCACAAGCGGGAGTGTCTACAATGAGCAGTTCTTC.

DNA for the CDR3: TGTGCCACCAGCAGAGATTTTAGGAGGAGCGGGGGCACAGATACGCAGTATTTT. Its translation is CATSRDFRRSGGTDTQYF. The V gene is TRBV15, the J gene TRBJ2-3, with 7 bases aligning to TRBD2. The CDR3 spans 18 residues. The germline gives CDR1 LNHNV, CDR2 YYDKDF (reference sequence). V shed 0 bases, J shed 1 base, and the junction held 10 bases outside the gene matches. Full variable domain (rest looked up from reference TRBV15 and TRBJ2-3): DAMVIQNPRYQVTQFGKPVTLSCSQTLNHNVMYWYQQKSSQAPKLLFHYYDKDFNNEADTPDNFQSRRPNTSFCFLDIRSPGLGDTAMYLCATSRDFRRSGGTDTQYFGPGTRLTVL.

The chain uses TRBV27 and TRBJ1-4; a possible D gene is TRBD1 (6 bases). The V gene lost 4 bases and the J gene lost 7 bases, with 19 bases spanning the gap. There are 16 residues in the CDR3. Germline V lookup: CDR1 MNHEY, CDR2 SMNVEV (reference sequence). CDR3 nucleotide sequence: TGTGCCAGCAGTTCCCTTTTCGAGGGGGGGGGTGAAAAACTGTTTTTT. Encoded protein: CASSSLFEGGGEKLFF.

This rearrangement joins TRBV2 to TRBJ2-3; D is possibly TRBD2 (5 bases). CDR1 and CDR2 from the germline V gene are SNHLY and FYNNEI. There are 13 residues in the CDR3. V gave up 8 bases and J gave up 7 bases, with 16 bases separating them. Here the CDR3 DNA reads TGTGCCAGCCTAGCCGAGGAAGGGAATACGCAGTATTTT. Its protein product is CASLAEEGNTQYF.

The chain employs TRBV10-3 and TRBJ1-6, with unresolved D. The V gene's germline CDR1 is ENHRY and CDR2 SYGVKD. V was pared by 10 bases and J by 9 bases, with 13 bases between. This CDR3 has 12 amino acids. The DNA for the CDR3 is TGTGCCACCAGAGAGGCGGGTTCACCCCTCCACTTT. Encoded protein: CATREAGSPLHF.